The rows below give T cell receptor beta chains drawn from one sample of a study of shared clonotypes between healthy human individuals. Repertoires were generated with immunoSEQ multiplex PCR, while TCRdb's copy carries only in-frame clones and drops some. The sample records around 1.5 million clones, about 98% being singletons. The sequencing input was naive CD4+ T cells sorted from blood. These receptors were taken from a man aged 30-40 years in good health. Both conserved end residues are trimmed from each CDR3.

J	V	CDR3
TRBJ2-7	TRBV5-6	ASSWGTGNYEQY
TRBJ2-7	TRBV6-5	ASRPYVGKDEQY
TRBJ2-1	TRBV7-9	ASSLLEYNEQF
TRBJ2-2	TRBV28	ASSKDSGELF
TRBJ2-7	TRBV7-9	ASRQTSGSPFSYEQY
TRBJ2-1	TRBV7-2	ASSLPTATSGSPGNEQF
TRBJ2-2	TRBV10-3	ATWTSGHGELF
TRBJ2-1	TRBV21-1	ASSKGTAYNEQF
TRBJ1-5	TRBV2	ASSVSVSQPQH
TRBJ1-1	TRBV6-6	ASSYIVGAGGAF
TRBJ2-5	TRBV18	ASSPLAGEGQETQY
TRBJ1-1	TRBV27	ASRINTGENTEAF
TRBJ2-3	TRBV18	ASSPRTGEADTQY
TRBJ2-3	TRBV27	ASTSNGITDTQY
TRBJ2-5	TRBV5-1	ASRRGHRGSTETQY
TRBJ1-4	TRBV28	ASMATNEKLF
TRBJ2-3	TRBV11-2	ASSYTPSDTQY
TRBJ2-5	TRBV19	ASSIGPGVTETQY
TRBJ2-1	TRBV11-1	ASSSTSGRAPQF
TRBJ1-2	TRBV7-9	ASSLETVNYGYT
TRBJ2-5	TRBV7-9	ASSPNRHYQETQY
TRBJ2-2	TRBV11-2	ASSLDSGSRLGELF
TRBJ1-4	TRBV9	ASSVDGREGAINEKLF
TRBJ2-1	TRBV7-2	ASSRAGGTADEQF
TRBJ1-4	TRBV28	ASSPQSTNEKLF
TRBJ2-1	TRBV20-1	SALGVEQF
TRBJ1-2	TRBV5-4	ASSLVQVGLHGYT
TRBJ2-7	TRBV20-1	SARSRDEQY
TRBJ2-7	TRBV6-4	ASSISSGAPYEQY
TRBJ1-1	TRBV27	ASSTENTEAF
TRBJ2-1	TRBV11-2	ASSLGLAGGYEQF
TRBJ2-1	TRBV10-3	AASPDFYNEQF
TRBJ2-7	TRBV5-1	ASSSDRDRRYEQY
TRBJ1-5	TRBV14	ASSQEQGASNQPQH
TRBJ1-3	TRBV25-1	ATTGGAAGNTIY
TRBJ1-1	TRBV19	ASSIVQGRKNTEAF
TRBJ2-7	TRBV5-6	ASSLFHSPHYEQY
TRBJ2-7	TRBV18	ASSRQGSSYEQY
TRBJ1-1	TRBV18	ASSPESPRTGLMNTEAF
TRBJ2-3	TRBV5-5	ASSLDRGEDTQY
TRBJ1-2	TRBV28	ASSSNTGYGYT
TRBJ2-3	TRBV9	ASSVSGTSGRPGSTDTQY
TRBJ2-7	TRBV10-2	ASSVDSSSYEQY
TRBJ2-1	TRBV9	ASSVASSGSSSEQF
TRBJ1-2	TRBV28	ASSFGFDSYGYT
TRBJ1-1	TRBV2	ASRTGMNTEAF
TRBJ2-1	TRBV7-9	ASSLAPGTGSWNEQF